These T cell receptor beta chains were read from a single sample in a study of lymphopenia after photon versus proton radiotherapy. Generated by immunoSEQ multiplex PCR, the TCRdb table keeps only in-frame clones and is missing some. The sample yields about 39,000 clones, 80% to 95% seen once. Sequencing was performed on peripheral blood, taken from a patient treated with photon-based radiotherapy. These receptors originate from a man aged 60 to 69 with cholangiocarcinoma. Each CDR3 is given with its conserved first and last residue. A D gene is named only where the DNA matches it firmly. Size values are once, few and many counts, or a class for expanded clones, and some rows have none.

CASSGSQGHPSTDTQYF TGTGCCAGTAGTGGCTCACAGGGACACCCTAGCACAGATACGCAGTATTTT TRBJ2-3 - - TRBV19
CASSSTGELFF TGTGCCAGCAGCTCTACCGGGGAGCTGTTTTTT TRBJ2-2 - - TRBV7-9
CASSQVAVSYEQYF TGCGCCAGCAGCCAAGTGGCGGTCTCCTACGAGCAGTACTTC TRBJ2-7 - - TRBV4-1
CASSHGQGASEAFF TGCGCCAGCAGCCATGGGCAGGGGGCCTCTGAAGCTTTCTTT TRBJ1-1 once TRBD1 TRBV4-1
CARSLEFSSSYNEQFF TGTGCCAGAAGCTTGGAGTTCTCGAGCTCCTACAATGAGCAGTTCTTC TRBJ2-1 - - TRBV5-3
CASNRVLGADTIYF TGTGCCAGTAACAGGGTCCTCGGGGCAGACACCATATATTTT TRBJ1-3 few - TRBV5-8
CASSYLAGPYNEQFF TGTGCCAGCAGCTACCTAGCGGGGCCCTACAATGAGCAGTTCTTC TRBJ2-1 - TRBD2 TRBV7-3
CASSFPSGNTGELFF TGTGCCAGCAGCTTCCCTAGCGGGAACACCGGGGAGCTGTTTTTT TRBJ2-2 once TRBD2 TRBV5-5
CASRQWDQPQHF TGTGCCAGCAGGCAATGGGATCAGCCCCAGCATTTT TRBJ1-5 - - TRBV28
CASSSDNDLAEAFF TGTGCCAGCAGTTCAGATAATGATCTCGCTGAAGCTTTCTTT TRBJ1-1 - - TRBV28
CASSLSWRSNQPQHF TGTGCCAGTAGTCTTTCCTGGCGTAGCAATCAGCCCCAGCATTTT TRBJ1-5 - - TRBV19
CASSITTSGRASYEQYF TGTGCCAGTAGTATTACAACTAGCGGGAGGGCCAGCTACGAGCAGTACTTC TRBJ2-7 once TRBD2 TRBV19
CASSYSRTGVDTEAFF TGTGCCAGCAGTTACTCCCGGACAGGGGTGGACACTGAAGCTTTCTTT TRBJ1-1 - TRBD1 TRBV6-6
CASSLDVGPAYEQYF TGTGCCAGCAGCTTAGATGTGGGGCCGGCCTACGAGCAGTACTTC TRBJ2-7 - - TRBV7-7
CAISDPYSRGTEAFF TGTGCCATCAGTGATCCTTATTCACGTGGCACTGAAGCTTTCTTT TRBJ1-1 - - TRBV10-3
CATSRDGGAYEQYF TGTGCCACCAGCAGAGATGGCGGGGCCTACGAGCAGTACTTC TRBJ2-7 - - TRBV15